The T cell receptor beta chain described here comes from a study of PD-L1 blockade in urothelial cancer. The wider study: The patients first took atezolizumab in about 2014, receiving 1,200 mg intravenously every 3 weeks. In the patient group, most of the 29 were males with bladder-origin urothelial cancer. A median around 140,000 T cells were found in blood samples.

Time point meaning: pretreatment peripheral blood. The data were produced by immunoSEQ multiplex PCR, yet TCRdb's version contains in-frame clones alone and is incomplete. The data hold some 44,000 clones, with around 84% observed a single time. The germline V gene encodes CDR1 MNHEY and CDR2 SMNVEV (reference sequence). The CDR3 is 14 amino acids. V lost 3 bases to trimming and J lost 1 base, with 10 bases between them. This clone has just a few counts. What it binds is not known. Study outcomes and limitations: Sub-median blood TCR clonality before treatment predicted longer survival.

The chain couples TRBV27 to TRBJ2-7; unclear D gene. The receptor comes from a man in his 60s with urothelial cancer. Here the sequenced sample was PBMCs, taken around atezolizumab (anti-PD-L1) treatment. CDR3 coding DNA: TGTGCCAGCAGTTTCGTGGGCAGATCCTACGAGCAGTACTTC. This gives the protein CASSFVGRSYEQYF.